The present TCR beta chain was sequenced within a study of shared clonotypes between healthy human individuals. It was at deep level that the assay was run. Only in-frame clones appear in the TCRdb table, and some are missing; sequencing was by immunoSEQ multiplex PCR. Among 1.5 million to 1.9 million clones listed, 95% to 99% were seen once. The V end lost 0 bases, the J end lost 1 base, and 4 bases lay between the germline ends. Germline V CDR1 and CDR2: SQVTM, ANQGSEA. There are 14 residues in the CDR3. The TCR comes from a young man in good health. Sequences were obtained from naive CD4+ T cells sorted from blood. Noted subset: CD45RA+ positively selected. V gene TRBV29-1 combines with J gene TRBJ2-6, with D unclear. This CDR3 is CSVEEFSGANVLTF. CDR3 nucleotide sequence: TGCAGCGTTGAAGAATTTTCTGGGGCCAACGTCCTGACTTTC. The full variable domain, in which reference TRBV29-1 and TRBJ2-6 provide the parts outside the CDR3, is SAVISQKPSRDICQRGTSLTIQCQVDSQVTMMFWYRQQPGQSLTLIATANQGSEATYESGFVIDKFPISRPNLTFSTLTVSNMSPEDSSIYLCSVEEFSGANVLTFGAGSRLTVL.